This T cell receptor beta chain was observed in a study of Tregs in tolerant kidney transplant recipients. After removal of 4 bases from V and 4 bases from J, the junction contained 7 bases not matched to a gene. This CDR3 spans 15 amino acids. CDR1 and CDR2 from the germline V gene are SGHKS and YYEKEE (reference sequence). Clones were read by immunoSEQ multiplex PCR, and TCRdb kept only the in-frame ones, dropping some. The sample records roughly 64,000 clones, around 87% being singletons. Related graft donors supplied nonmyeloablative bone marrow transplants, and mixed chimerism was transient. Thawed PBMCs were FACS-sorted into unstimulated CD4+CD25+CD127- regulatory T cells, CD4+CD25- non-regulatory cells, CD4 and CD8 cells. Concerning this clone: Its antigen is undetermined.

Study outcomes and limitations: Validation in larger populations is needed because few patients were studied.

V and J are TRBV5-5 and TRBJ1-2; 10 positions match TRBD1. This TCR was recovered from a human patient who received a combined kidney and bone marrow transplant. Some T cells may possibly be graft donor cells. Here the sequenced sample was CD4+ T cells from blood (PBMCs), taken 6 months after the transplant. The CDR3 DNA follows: TGTGCCAGCAGCATAGGGACAGGGGTTTCCTATGGCTACACCTTC. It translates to CASSIGTGVSYGYTF.